Listed below are T cell receptor beta chains from one sample, sequenced in a study of OX40 agonist ivuxolimab in advanced cancers. TCRdb's copy holds only in-frame clones and misses some; the assay was immunoSEQ multiplex PCR. The sample lists about 99,000 clones; around 96% were seen once. The starting material was CD4+ or CD8+ T cells sorted from blood, obtained in a trial of the OX40 agonist ivuxolimab. These receptors all stem from an adult with an advanced solid tumor such as melanoma, head and neck, liver or kidney cancer. Both conserved end residues are part of each CDR3. A D gene is named only where the DNA matches it firmly.

TRBV11-2	TRBJ2-5	-	TGTGCCAGCAGCTTCCAAGAGACCCAGTACTTC	CASSFQETQYF
TRBV27	TRBJ1-1	-	TGTGCCAGCAGTTTATCCAGTTTGAACACTGAAGCTTTCTTT	CASSLSSLNTEAFF
TRBV6-5	TRBJ1-4	TRBD1	TGTGCCAGCAGTTACTCGACAGGGGAGGAAAAACTGTTTTTT	CASSYSTGEEKLFF
TRBV7-3	TRBJ2-2	-	TGTGCCAGCAGCTCCCTCATTGGGGGCGCGAACACCGGGGAGCTGTTTTTT	CASSSLIGGANTGELFF
TRBV28	TRBJ1-1	TRBD1	TGTGCCAGCAGCTATTACAGGGGTGTGAACACTGAAGCTTTCTTT	CASSYYRGVNTEAFF
TRBV13	TRBJ1-1	-	TGTGCCAGCAGCTTAGGCAACTCCGGGACGTATGGCGAACTGAACACTGAAGCTTTCTTT	CASSLGNSGTYGELNTEAFF
TRBV7-9	TRBJ1-1	-	TGTGCCAGCAGCTTATTTCTCATGAACACTGAAGCTTTCTTT	CASSLFLMNTEAFF
TRBV7-9	TRBJ2-1	-	TGTGCCAGCAGCTACGAATGGGATGAGCAGTTCTTC	CASSYEWDEQFF
TRBV13	TRBJ2-5	-	TGTGCCAGCACCCCTTTCGGGTACCGCTCAGCTGGGGAGACCCAGTACTTC	CASTPFGYRSAGETQYF
TRBV28	TRBJ1-1	-	TGTGCCAGCAGTTCCATGTGGGCCACTGAAGCTTTCTTT	CASSSMWATEAFF
TRBV7-7	TRBJ2-3	TRBD2	TGTGCCAGCAGCTCGAGCGGGGAGGTAGATACGCAGTATTTT	CASSSSGEVDTQYF
TRBV2	TRBJ2-3	TRBD1	TGTGCCAGTCAATTGGGACAGGGTTCAGATACGCAGTATTTT	CASQLGQGSDTQYF